These 30 T cell receptor beta chains share one sample of origin, sequenced in a study of blood T cell repertoires in COVID-19. TCRdb's table, derived via immunoSEQ multiplex PCR, lists solely in-frame clones and lacks some. The data hold 250,000 to 350,000 clones, with 80% to 95% observed a single time. Sequencing was carried out using PBMCs or T cells enriched from blood (not recorded which). Every receptor here comes from a woman in her 30s who had recovered from COVID-19.

This chain links TRBV6-5 with TRBJ1-5; D unresolved. This CDR3 is built from 16 residues. Trimming left V 4 bases short and J 2 bases short, with 15 bases between. Germline V gene sequence: CDR1 MNHEY, CDR2 SVGAGI. CDR3: CASSFQGRVGNQPQHF. The CDR3 region has the DNA TGTGCCAGCAGTTTCCAAGGGAGGGTCGGCAATCAGCCCCAGCATTTT.

This clone was observed a handful of times. V gene TRBV4-3 combines with J gene TRBJ1-1; TRBD1 might be the D (6 bases). The V gene's germline CDR1 is LGHNA and CDR2 YSLEER. This CDR3 contains 14 residues. Trimming shortened V by 1 base and J by 3 bases, and 9 bases separated the two germline ends. The chain's CDR3 is CASSQVQGYTEAFF. The DNA of the CDR3 is TGCGCCAGCAGCCAAGTACAGGGTTACACTGAAGCTTTCTTT.

The chain joins TRBV2 to TRBJ2-2; D possibly corresponds to TRBD2 (6 bases). V lost 7 bases and J 1 base, leaving 10 bases between the germline ends. Germline loops: CDR1 SNHLY, CDR2 FYNNEI. The CDR3 consists of 14 residues. Here the CDR3 DNA reads TGTGCCAGCAAGGCAGCGGGGAACACCGGGGAGCTGTTTTTT. This gives the protein CASKAAGNTGELFF.

The J gene is TRBJ2-1, the V gene TRBV15; D possibly corresponds to TRBD2 (5 bases). The V and J ends lost 3 bases and 0 bases respectively, with 18 bases between them. The CDR3 is 18 amino acids. CDR1 LNHNV and CDR2 YYDKDF come from the germline V gene (reference sequence). The CDR3 is CATSSRPHGVSSYNEQFF. In nucleotides, the CDR3 is TGTGCCACCAGCAGCCGCCCTCACGGGGTAAGCTCCTACAATGAGCAGTTCTTC.

The rearrangement links TRBV10-3 to TRBJ1-2, with D uncertain. This CDR3 spans 13 amino acids. V lost 4 bases to trimming and J lost 3 bases, with 9 bases between them. Germline V gene sequence: CDR1 ENHRY, CDR2 SYGVKD. The CDR3 loop is CAISVSMDYGYTF. Here the CDR3 DNA reads TGTGCCATCAGTGTTTCTATGGACTATGGCTACACCTTC.

The chain uses TRBV5-1 and TRBJ2-3; no definite D call. V was clipped by 1 base and J by 4 bases, with 7 bases between them. Germline values: CDR1 SGHRS, CDR2 YFSETQ. CDR3 size: 13 residues. This CDR3 is CASSLRDADTQYF. In nucleotides, the CDR3 is TGCGCCAGCAGCTTGAGAGATGCAGATACGCAGTATTTT.

The chain joins TRBV6-6 to TRBJ1-5; 10 bases match TRBD1. Germline values: CDR1 MNHNY, CDR2 SVGAGI (reference sequence). Trimming cost V 6 bases and J 4 bases; bases outside gene matches: 9. CDR3 length: 16 residues. DNA for the CDR3: TGTGCCAGCAGAGCAACCGGGACAGGGGTGAATCAGCCCCAGCATTTT. It translates to CASRATGTGVNQPQHF.

This chain links TRBV9 with TRBJ2-3; D possibly corresponds to TRBD2 (5 bases). The V end lost 0 bases, the J end lost 3 bases, and 5 bases lay between the germline ends. The germline V gene encodes CDR1 SGDLS and CDR2 YYNGEE. The CDR3 runs 13 residues. The CDR3 DNA is TGTGCCAGCAGCGTAGGGGAGACAGATACGCAGTATTTT. Translating gives CASSVGETDTQYF.

V usage is TRBV5-1 and J usage is TRBJ1-5; weak D call: TRBD1 (5 bases). V was trimmed by 4 bases and J by 7 bases, leaving 12 bases between them. The CDR3 runs 13 residues. Germline assignment: CDR1 SGHRS and CDR2 YFSETQ. CDR3 region: CASSPVGGQPQHF. As DNA, the CDR3 is TGCGCCAGCAGCCCAGTGGGGGGGCAGCCCCAGCATTTT.

The gene calls are TRBV7-9 and TRBJ1-2; 7 nucleotides line up with TRBD1. The V gene's germline CDR1 is SEHNR and CDR2 FQNEAQ (reference sequence). CDR3 length equals 15 residues. With V trimmed by 1 base and J by 2 bases, 4 bases remained unmatched. The CDR3 spells CASSLEAGGNYGYTF. The CDR3 DNA follows: TGTGCCAGCAGCTTAGAGGCAGGGGGGAACTATGGCTACACCTTC.

The genes are TRBV9 and TRBJ1-2, with TRBD1 matching 8 bases. V trimming: 4 bases; J trimming: 4 bases; junction bases outside the gene matches: 9. Germline V CDR1 and CDR2: SGDLS, YYNGEE. The CDR3 is 15 amino acids. The CDR3 DNA follows: TGTGCCAGCAGCCCAGGTCCAGGGGGCTCCTATGGCTACACCTTC. It specifies CASSPGPGGSYGYTF.

J is TRBJ2-7 and V is TRBV18; no definite D call. Trimming took 2 bases from V and 3 from J, leaving 8 bases between them. CDR3 length: 13 residues. CDR1 and CDR2 from the germline V gene are KGHSH and LQKENI. This chain's CDR3 is CASSPEQIYEQYF. Written as DNA, the CDR3 is TGTGCCAGCTCACCAGAACAGATCTACGAGCAGTACTTC.

V is TRBV5-1 and J is TRBJ2-1, with D possibly matching TRBD1 (5 bases). This CDR3 region has 13 residues. V dropped 4 bases and J dropped 8 bases, with 13 bases sitting between them. Germline V CDR1 and CDR2: SGHRS, YFSETQ. The CDR3 DNA reads TGCGCCAGCAGCCAGGGCTTAGGGGATGAGCAGTTCTTC. It yields the protein CASSQGLGDEQFF.

CDR3 DNA sequence: TGCGCCAGCAGCCAAGAAGGGACAGTTTCAGGAGAGCAGTACTTC. Residues: CASSQEGTVSGEQYF. The chain couples TRBV4-1 to TRBJ2-7; 7 nucleotides line up with TRBD1. The trim removed 0 bases at V and 7 bases at J, leaving 9 bases unmatched. Germline V lookup: CDR1 MGHRA, CDR2 YSYEKL. The CDR3 has 15 amino acids.

The chain recombines TRBV7-9 with TRBJ1-1; D unresolved. Germline V gives CDR1 SEHNR, CDR2 FQNEAQ (reference sequence). The V and J ends lost 5 bases and 5 bases respectively, with 12 bases between them. The CDR3 runs 13 residues. The CDR3 region is CASSLVSRTEAFF. The DNA of the CDR3 is TGTGCCAGCAGCCTAGTGTCGAGGACTGAAGCTTTCTTT.

The genes are TRBV6-5 and TRBJ2-3; D might be TRBD2 (6 bases). This CDR3 spans 16 amino acids. Trimming stripped 0 bases from V and 1 base from J, with 11 bases between. Germline values: CDR1 MNHEY, CDR2 SVGAGI. The CDR3 DNA is TGTGCCAGCAGTTACTCAAGCGGGTTCGGCACAGATACGCAGTATTTT. Translation gives CASSYSSGFGTDTQYF.

The chain carries TRBV5-8 and TRBJ2-5; tentative D call: TRBD1 (6 bases). This CDR3 is 16 amino acids long. Trimming left V 1 base short and J 2 bases short, with 15 bases between. Germline V gene lookup returns CDR1 SGHTS and CDR2 YDEGEE. CDR3 region: CASSLWVRTDQETQYF. The CDR3 DNA reads as TGTGCCAGCAGCTTGTGGGTCCGGACAGATCAAGAGACCCAGTACTTC.

This CDR3 reads CASSPGAGVTEAFF. As DNA, the CDR3 is TGTGCCAGCAGCCCCGGAGCGGGCGTGACTGAAGCTTTCTTT. The V gene is TRBV11-2, the J gene TRBJ1-1; the D is unclear. CDR1 is SGHAT, CDR2 FQNNGV, per germline. V was cut by 5 bases and J by 5 bases, with 15 bases left in between. The length of the CDR3 is 14 residues.

The rearrangement links TRBV24-1 to TRBJ1-5; maybe TRBD1 (5 bases). CDR3 length equals 16 residues. CDR1 is KGHDR, CDR2 SFDVKD, per germline. Deletions cut 7 bases from V and 0 bases from J, with 15 bases between. The CDR3 coding sequence is TGTGCCACCAGCTCCCCCAGGGAAACTAGCAATCAGCCCCAGCATTTT. Its protein product is CATSSPRETSNQPQHF.

On this clone itself: This sample includes further DNA sequences coding for the same CDR3. The chain links TRBV28 to TRBJ1-5; 11 bases are shared with TRBD1. Germline CDR1 MDHEN, CDR2 SYDVKM. The CDR3 consists of 14 residues. The J segment lost 6 bases and the V segment lost 6 bases, leaving 4 bases of the junction unmatched. In DNA form, the CDR3 reads TGTGCCAGCAGCCTCGGACAGGGGGCTCAGCCCCAGCATTTT. This codes for CASSLGQGAQPQHF.

The chain combines TRBV5-8 with TRBJ1-5; the D gene is possibly TRBD1 (5 bases). V lost 4 bases, J lost 4 bases, and 12 bases lay in between. The length of the CDR3 is 14 residues. The germline gives CDR1 SGHTS, CDR2 YDEGEE. Here the CDR3 DNA reads TGTGCCAGCAGCCCCCGGGCAGGGAATCAGCCCCAGCATTTT. As protein: CASSPRAGNQPQHF.

The chain combines TRBV7-6 with TRBJ1-3; TRBD1 aligns across 9 bases. This CDR3 comprises 17 residues. CDR1 and CDR2 (germline): SGHVS, FNYEAQ. V trimming: 5 bases; J trimming: 3 bases; junction bases outside the gene matches: 11. CDR3 sequence (DNA): TGTGCCAGCAGCCCCGCCCTACAGGGGGCAGATGGAAACACCATATATTTT. Its translation: CASSPALQGADGNTIYF.

CDR3 sequence: CASSYQTSGGNEQFF. CDR3 DNA sequence: TGTGCCAGCAGTTACCAGACTAGCGGGGGAAATGAGCAGTTCTTC. The chain employs TRBV6-6 and TRBJ2-1; 12 bases align to TRBD2. This CDR3 spans 15 amino acids. Germline-derived CDR1 and CDR2 are MNHNY and SVGAGI (reference sequence). V shed 2 bases and J 7 bases; nucleotides not matched to a gene: 3.

The CDR3 loop reads CASSWDRATEAFF. CDR3 coding DNA: TGCGCCAGCAGCTGGGACAGGGCCACTGAAGCTTTCTTT. The chain links TRBV5-1 to TRBJ1-1, with 9 bases fitting TRBD1. CDR3 size: 13 residues. Per germline, CDR1 SGHRS and CDR2 YFSETQ. V trimming: 3 bases; J trimming: 4 bases; junction bases outside the gene matches: 1. The full variable domain, in which reference TRBV5-1 and TRBJ1-1 provide the parts outside the CDR3, is KAGVTQTPRYLIKTRGQQVTLSCSPISGHRSVSWYQQTPGQGLQFLFEYFSETQRNKGNFPGRFSGRQFSNSRSEMNVSTLELGDSALYLCASSWDRATEAFFGQGTRLTVV.

This chain links TRBV18 with TRBJ2-1; possibly TRBD1 for D (5 bases). The V gene's germline CDR1 is KGHSH and CDR2 LQKENI. The V and J ends lost 0 bases and 0 bases respectively, with 21 bases between them. The CDR3 is 20 residues long. The CDR3 protein is CASSPPIGGAPGGSYNEQFF. In DNA form, the CDR3 reads TGTGCCAGCTCACCACCTATAGGTGGGGCCCCCGGCGGCTCCTACAATGAGCAGTTCTTC. Based on the CDR3 plus reference TRBV18 and TRBJ2-1, the full variable domain is NAGVMQNPRHLVRRRGQEARLRCSPMKGHSHVYWYRQLPEEGLKFMVYLQKENIIDESGMPKERFSAEFPKEGPSILRIQQVVRGDSAAYFCASSPPIGGAPGGSYNEQFFGPGTRLTVL.

The chain carries TRBV6-5 and TRBJ2-4, with a possible D match to TRBD1 (6 bases). Germline CDR1 MNHEY, CDR2 SVGAGI. The CDR3 is 14 amino acids. The germline V and J ends were trimmed by 6 bases and 9 bases, with 18 bases remaining between them. CDR3 DNA: TGTGCCAGCAGCCGGGACATCTTTGAGGGCATTCAGTACTTC. This encodes CASSRDIFEGIQYF.

The V gene is TRBV4-1, the J gene TRBJ2-7, with 8 bases identical to TRBD1. Unmatched junction bases numbered 13, after V lost 4 bases and J lost 2 bases. Germline V lookup: CDR1 MGHRA, CDR2 YSYEKL. The CDR3 spans 17 residues. The CDR3 DNA sequence: TGCGCCAGCAGCCTAAATACCGGACAGGGACCCACCTACGAGCAGTACTTC. Residues: CASSLNTGQGPTYEQYF.

The chain couples TRBV11-3 to TRBJ2-7; 7 nucleotides line up with TRBD2. J was trimmed by 4 bases and V by 5 bases; bases with no gene match: 14. This CDR3 spans 16 amino acids. In germline, CDR1 is SGHNT, CDR2 YENEEA. CDR3 coding DNA: TGTGCCAGCAGCCTGCGTTACGACCGGCGGGGGTACGAGCAGTACTTC. Translated, it gives CASSLRYDRRGYEQYF.

This rearrangement joins TRBV24-1 to TRBJ2-3, with a weak D call TRBD2 (6 bases). The length of the CDR3 is 16 residues. Germline V gene sequence: CDR1 KGHDR, CDR2 SFDVKD. Trimming left V 3 bases short and J 2 bases short, with 14 bases between. This CDR3 reads CATSDRGREPTDTQYF. The CDR3 coding sequence is TGTGCCACCAGTGATCGAGGGCGGGAACCCACAGATACGCAGTATTTT.

This clone was counted once. This chain connects TRBV28 to TRBJ1-1, with 10 bases that match TRBD1. The CDR3 totals 14 residues. Germline values: CDR1 MDHEN, CDR2 SYDVKM. Unmatched junction bases numbered 3, after V lost 6 bases and J lost 2 bases. This chain's CDR3 is CASRPTGGNTEAFF. In nucleotides, the CDR3 is TGTGCCAGCAGGCCGACAGGGGGCAACACTGAAGCTTTCTTT.